Listed here are 2 T cell receptor beta chains from one sample, sequenced in a study of monozygotic twins with inflammatory bowel disease. TCRdb re-called the 5' RACE reads and gives one entry per CDR3 protein, without DNA. This sample's clone table lists about 200,000 distinct CDR3 sequences. Input material: blood. These receptors originate from a human donor with ulcerative colitis or Crohn's disease, or a healthy co-twin of an affected twin (not recorded which).

The V gene is TRBV27, the J gene TRBJ2-5; TCRdb selects TRBD1, and the lack of DNA leaves this call unchecked. This CDR3 contains 15 residues. Germline assignment: CDR1 MNHEY and CDR2 SMNVEV (reference sequence). CDR3 amino acids: CASSSLGTGQETQYF.

The rearrangement uses TRBV20-1 and TRBJ1-5. From germline, CDR1 is DFQATT and CDR2 SNEGSKA (reference sequence). The length of the CDR3 is 13 residues. The CDR3 reads CSARSGSQQPQHF.